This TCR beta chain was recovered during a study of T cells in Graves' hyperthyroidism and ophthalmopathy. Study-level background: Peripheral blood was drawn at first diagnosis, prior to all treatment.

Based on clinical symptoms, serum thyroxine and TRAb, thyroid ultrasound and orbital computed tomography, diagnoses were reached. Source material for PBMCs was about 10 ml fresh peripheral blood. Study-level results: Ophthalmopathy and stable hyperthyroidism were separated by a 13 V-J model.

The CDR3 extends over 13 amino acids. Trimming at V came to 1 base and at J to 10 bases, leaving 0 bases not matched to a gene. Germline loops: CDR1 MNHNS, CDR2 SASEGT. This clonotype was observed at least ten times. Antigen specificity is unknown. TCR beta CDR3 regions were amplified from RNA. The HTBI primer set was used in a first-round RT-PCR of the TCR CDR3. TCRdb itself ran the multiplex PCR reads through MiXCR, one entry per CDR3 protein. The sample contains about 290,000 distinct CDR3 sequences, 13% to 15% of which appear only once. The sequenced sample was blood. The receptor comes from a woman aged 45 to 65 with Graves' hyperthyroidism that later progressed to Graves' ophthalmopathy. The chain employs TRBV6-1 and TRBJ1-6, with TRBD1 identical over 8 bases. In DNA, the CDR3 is TGTGCCAGCAGTGAAGACAGGGGGTCACCCCTCCACTTT. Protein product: CASSEDRGSPLHF.